This T cell receptor beta chain was obtained from a study of blood T cell repertoires in COVID-19. Study-level background: Sites in the United States, Italy and Spain provided acute and convalescent COVID-19 samples. Sample material is recorded as cDNA or gDNA derived from T cells, B-cell-depleted T cells, or PBMCs.

Germline assignment: CDR1 GTSNPN and CDR2 SVGIG (reference sequence). The junction had 7 bases not matched to a gene; V was cut back by 2 bases and J by 8 bases. This CDR3 is 14 amino acids long. Sequencing was performed with immunoSEQ multiplex PCR; in TCRdb, only in-frame clones are kept and a portion is missing. The profile shows over 120,000 clones, 80% to 85% of them singletons. The sequencing input was peripheral blood. This clonotype was sampled from a woman aged 60-75 years with acute or convalescent COVID-19. This chain joins TRBV30 and TRBJ1-2; 11 positions match TRBD1. Written as DNA, the CDR3 is TGTGCCTGGAGTTGGACAGGGGGCTTCTACGGCTACACCTTC. Translated, it gives CAWSWTGGFYGYTF.